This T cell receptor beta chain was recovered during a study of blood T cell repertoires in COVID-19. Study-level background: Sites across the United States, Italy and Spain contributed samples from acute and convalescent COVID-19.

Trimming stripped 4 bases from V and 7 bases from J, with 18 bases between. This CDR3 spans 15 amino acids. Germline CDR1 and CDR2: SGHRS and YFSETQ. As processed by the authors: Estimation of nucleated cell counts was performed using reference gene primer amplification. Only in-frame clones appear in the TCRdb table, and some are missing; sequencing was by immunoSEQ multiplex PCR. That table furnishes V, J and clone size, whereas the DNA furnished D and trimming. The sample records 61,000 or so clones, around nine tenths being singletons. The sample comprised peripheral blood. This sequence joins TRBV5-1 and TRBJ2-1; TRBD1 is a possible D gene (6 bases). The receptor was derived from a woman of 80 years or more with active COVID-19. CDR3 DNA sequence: TGCGCCAGCAGCCGTGAACCGGGACAAATTAATGAGCAGTTCTTC. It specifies CASSREPGQINEQFF.